The source of this TCR beta chain is a study of T cells after yellow fever vaccination. Broader study findings: Weaker in magnitude, the secondary response showed a faster peak on day 5 versus 15. Although most clonotypes did not, a small share appeared in both CD4 and CD8 compartments.

Germline V gives CDR1 LGHNA, CDR2 YSLEER. V lost 2 bases and J lost 9; bases outside the gene matches: 3. This CDR3 is built from 14 residues. On this clonotype itself: Antigen unknown.

TCRdb reprocessed the 5' RACE reads via MiXCR and lists one record per CDR3 protein. The sample includes 300,000 or so distinct CDR3 sequences, 3.5% to 4.5% of them seen just once. The receptor comes from a man between 18 and 29 years old who received the YFV17D yellow fever vaccine. The chain recombines TRBV4-3 with TRBJ2-1; 11 bases line up with TRBD2. Sequences were derived from PBMCs, sampled 5 days after the yellow fever booster vaccination. The CDR3 sequence is CASSQTGLAVEQFF. For the CDR3, the DNA is TGCGCCAGCAGCCAAACGGGACTAGCGGTTGAGCAGTTCTTC.